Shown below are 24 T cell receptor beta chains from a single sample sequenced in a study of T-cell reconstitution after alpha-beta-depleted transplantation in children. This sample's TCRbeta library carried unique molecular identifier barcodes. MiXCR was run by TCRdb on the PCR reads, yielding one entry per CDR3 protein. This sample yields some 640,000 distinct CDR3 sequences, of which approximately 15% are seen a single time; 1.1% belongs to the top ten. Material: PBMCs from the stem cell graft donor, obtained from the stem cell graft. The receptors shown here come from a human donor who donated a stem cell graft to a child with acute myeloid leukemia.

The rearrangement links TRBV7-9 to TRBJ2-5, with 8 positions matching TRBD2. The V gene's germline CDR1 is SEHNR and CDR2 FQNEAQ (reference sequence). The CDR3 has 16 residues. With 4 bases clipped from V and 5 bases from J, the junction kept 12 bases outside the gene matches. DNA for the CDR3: TGTGCCAGCAGCTCCGTATGGGCGGGGGGATCGGAGACCCAGTACTTC. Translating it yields CASSSVWAGGSETQYF.

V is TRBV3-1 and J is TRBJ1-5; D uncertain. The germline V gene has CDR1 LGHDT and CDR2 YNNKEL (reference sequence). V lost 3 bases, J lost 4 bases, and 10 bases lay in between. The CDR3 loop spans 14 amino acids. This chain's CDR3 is CASSQGRINQPQHF. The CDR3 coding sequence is TGTGCCAGCAGCCAGGGTCGCATAAATCAGCCCCAGCATTTT.

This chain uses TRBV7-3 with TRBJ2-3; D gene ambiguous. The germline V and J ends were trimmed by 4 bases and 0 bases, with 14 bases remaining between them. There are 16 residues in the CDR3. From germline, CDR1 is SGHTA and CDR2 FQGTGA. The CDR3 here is CASSSAGTLSTDTQYF. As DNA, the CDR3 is TGTGCCAGCAGCTCGGCAGGAACCTTAAGCACAGATACGCAGTATTTT.

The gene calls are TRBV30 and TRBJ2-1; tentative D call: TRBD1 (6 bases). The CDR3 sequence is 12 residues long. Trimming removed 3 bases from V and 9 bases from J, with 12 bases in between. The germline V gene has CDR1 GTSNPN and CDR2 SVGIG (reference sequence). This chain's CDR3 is CAWSEQGREQFF. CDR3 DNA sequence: TGTGCCTGGAGCGAACAGGGTCGTGAGCAGTTCTTC.

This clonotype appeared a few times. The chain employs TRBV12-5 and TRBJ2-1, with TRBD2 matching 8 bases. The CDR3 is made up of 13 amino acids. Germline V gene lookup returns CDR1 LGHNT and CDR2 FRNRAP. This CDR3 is CAEERGPGNEQFF. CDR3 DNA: TGTGCGGAGGAGCGGGGGCCGGGGAATGAGCAGTTCTTC.

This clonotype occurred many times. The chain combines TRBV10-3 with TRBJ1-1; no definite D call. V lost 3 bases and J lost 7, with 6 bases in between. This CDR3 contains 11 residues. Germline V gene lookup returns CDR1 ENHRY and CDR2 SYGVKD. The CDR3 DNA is TGTGCCATCAGTGATTACAGTGAAGCTTTCTTT. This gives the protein CAISDYSEAFF.

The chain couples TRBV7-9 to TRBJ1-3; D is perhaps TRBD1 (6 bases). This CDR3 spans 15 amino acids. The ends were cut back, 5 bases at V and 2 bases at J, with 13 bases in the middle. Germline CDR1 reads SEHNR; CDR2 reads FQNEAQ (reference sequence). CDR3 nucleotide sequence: TGTGCCAGCAGCGCAACGACAGGCCCTGGAAACACCATATATTTT. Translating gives CASSATTGPGNTIYF.

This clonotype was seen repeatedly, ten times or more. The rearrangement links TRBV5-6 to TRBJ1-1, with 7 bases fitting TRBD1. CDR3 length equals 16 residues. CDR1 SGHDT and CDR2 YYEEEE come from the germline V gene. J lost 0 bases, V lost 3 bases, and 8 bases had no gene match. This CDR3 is CASSSLGDRMNTEAFF. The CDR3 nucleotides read TGTGCCAGCAGCTCTCTGGGGGACAGAATGAACACTGAAGCTTTCTTT.

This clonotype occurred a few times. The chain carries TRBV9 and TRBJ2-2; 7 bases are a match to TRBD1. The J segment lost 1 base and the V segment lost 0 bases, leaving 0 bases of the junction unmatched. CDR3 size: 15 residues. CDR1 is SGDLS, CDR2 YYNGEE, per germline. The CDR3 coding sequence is TGTGCCAGCAGCGTAGGGACAGGGAACACCGGGGAGCTGTTTTTT. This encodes CASSVGTGNTGELFF.

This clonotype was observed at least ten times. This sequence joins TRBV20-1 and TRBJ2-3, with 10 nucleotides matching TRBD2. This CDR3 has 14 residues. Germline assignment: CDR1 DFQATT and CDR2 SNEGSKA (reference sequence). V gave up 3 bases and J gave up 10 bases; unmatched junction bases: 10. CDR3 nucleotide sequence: TGCAGTGCTAGTCGCACTAGCGGGGAGGACCCGCAGTATTTT. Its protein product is CSASRTSGEDPQYF.

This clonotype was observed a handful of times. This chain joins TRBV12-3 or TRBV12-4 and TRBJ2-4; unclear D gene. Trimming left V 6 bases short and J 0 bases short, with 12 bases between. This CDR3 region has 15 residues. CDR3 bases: TGTGCCAGCAGCGACCCCCCCAAAGCCAAAAACATTCAGTACTTC. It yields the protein CASSDPPKAKNIQYF.

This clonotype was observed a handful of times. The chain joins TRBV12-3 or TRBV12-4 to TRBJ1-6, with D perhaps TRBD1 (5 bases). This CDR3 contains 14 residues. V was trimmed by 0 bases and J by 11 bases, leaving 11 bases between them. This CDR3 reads CASSLARGKTPLHF. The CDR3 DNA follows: TGTGCCAGCAGTTTAGCGAGGGGAAAGACACCCCTCCACTTT.

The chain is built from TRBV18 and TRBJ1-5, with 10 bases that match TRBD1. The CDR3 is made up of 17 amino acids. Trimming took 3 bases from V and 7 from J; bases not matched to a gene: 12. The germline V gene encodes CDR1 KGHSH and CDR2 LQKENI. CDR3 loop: CASSPNPGTGARQPQHF. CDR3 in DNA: TGTGCCAGCTCACCTAACCCCGGGACAGGGGCCAGACAGCCCCAGCATTTT. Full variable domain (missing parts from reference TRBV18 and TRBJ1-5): NAGVMQNPRHLVRRRGQEARLRCSPMKGHSHVYWYRQLPEEGLKFMVYLQKENIIDESGMPKERFSAEFPKEGPSILRIQQVVRGDSAAYFCASSPNPGTGARQPQHFGDGTRLSIL.

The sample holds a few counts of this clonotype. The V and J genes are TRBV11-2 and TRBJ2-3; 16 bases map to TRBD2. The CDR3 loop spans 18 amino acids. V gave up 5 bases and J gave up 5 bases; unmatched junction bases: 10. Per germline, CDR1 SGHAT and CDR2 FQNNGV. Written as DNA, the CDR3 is TGTGCCAGCAGCCGCGACCCGGGACTAGCGGGGGGGCAAGATACGCAGTATTTT. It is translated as CASSRDPGLAGGQDTQYF.

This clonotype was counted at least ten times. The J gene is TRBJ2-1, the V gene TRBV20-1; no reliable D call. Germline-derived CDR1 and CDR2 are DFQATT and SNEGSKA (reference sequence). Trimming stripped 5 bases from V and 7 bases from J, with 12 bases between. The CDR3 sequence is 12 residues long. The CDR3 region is CSARPPGNEQFF. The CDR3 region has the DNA TGCAGTGCTCGTCCTCCGGGTAATGAGCAGTTCTTC.

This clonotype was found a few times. The CDR3 reads CASSHHRGPRAGELFF. The CDR3 nucleotides are TGTGCCAGCAGCCACCACAGGGGGCCACGCGCCGGGGAGCTGTTTTTT. V is TRBV11-2 and J is TRBJ2-2; 9 positions match TRBD1. With V trimmed by 5 bases and J by 6 bases, 10 bases remained unmatched. This CDR3 comprises 16 residues. The germline gives CDR1 SGHAT, CDR2 FQNNGV.

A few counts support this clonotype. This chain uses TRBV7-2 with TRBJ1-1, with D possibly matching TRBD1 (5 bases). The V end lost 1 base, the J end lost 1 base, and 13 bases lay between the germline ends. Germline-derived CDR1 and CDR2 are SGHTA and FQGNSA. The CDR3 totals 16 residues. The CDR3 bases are TGTGCCAGCAGCTTAGGTTGGCAGGGCAGGAACACTGAAGCTTTCTTT. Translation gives CASSLGWQGRNTEAFF.

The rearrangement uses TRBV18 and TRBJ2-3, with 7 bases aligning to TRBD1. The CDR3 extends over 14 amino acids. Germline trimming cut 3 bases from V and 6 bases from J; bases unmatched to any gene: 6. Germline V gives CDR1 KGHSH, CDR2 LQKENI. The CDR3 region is CASSPTGIPDTQYF. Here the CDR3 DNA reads TGTGCCAGCTCACCGACAGGGATCCCGGATACGCAGTATTTT. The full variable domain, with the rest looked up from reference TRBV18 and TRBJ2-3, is NAGVMQNPRHLVRRRGQEARLRCSPMKGHSHVYWYRQLPEEGLKFMVYLQKENIIDESGMPKERFSAEFPKEGPSILRIQQVVRGDSAAYFCASSPTGIPDTQYFGPGTRLTVL.

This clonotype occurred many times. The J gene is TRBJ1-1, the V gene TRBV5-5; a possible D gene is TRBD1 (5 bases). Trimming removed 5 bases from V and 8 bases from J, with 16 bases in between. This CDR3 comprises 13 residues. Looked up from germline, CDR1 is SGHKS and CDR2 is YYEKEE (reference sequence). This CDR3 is CASSPQGSGEAFF. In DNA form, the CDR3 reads TGTGCCAGCAGTCCCCAGGGATCAGGGGAAGCTTTCTTT. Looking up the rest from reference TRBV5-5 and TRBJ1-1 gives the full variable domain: DAGVTQSPTHLIKTRGQQVTLRCSPISGHKSVSWYQQVLGQGPQFIFQYYEKEERGRGNFPDRFSARQFPNYSSELNVNALLLGDSALYLCASSPQGSGEAFFGQGTRLTVV.

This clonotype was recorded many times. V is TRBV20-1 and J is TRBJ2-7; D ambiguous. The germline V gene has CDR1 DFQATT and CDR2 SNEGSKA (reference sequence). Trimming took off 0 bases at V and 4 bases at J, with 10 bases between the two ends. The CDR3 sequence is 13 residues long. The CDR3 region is CSARDGRRYEQYF. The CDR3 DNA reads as TGCAGTGCTAGAGATGGTAGGCGGTACGAGCAGTACTTC.

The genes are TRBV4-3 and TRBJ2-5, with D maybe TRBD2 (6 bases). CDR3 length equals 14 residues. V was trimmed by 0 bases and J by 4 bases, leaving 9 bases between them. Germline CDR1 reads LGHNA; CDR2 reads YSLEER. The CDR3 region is CASSQEGAGETQYF. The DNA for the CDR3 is TGCGCCAGCAGCCAAGAGGGAGCGGGAGAGACCCAGTACTTC.

The CDR3 region is CASSLGRTSGDSPLHF. The DNA for the CDR3 is TGTGCCAGCAGCTTAGGTCGGACGTCGGGGGATTCACCCCTCCACTTT. This rearrangement joins TRBV7-9 to TRBJ1-6; TRBD1 is a possible D gene (5 bases). The germline CDR1 and CDR2 sequences are SEHNR and FQNEAQ (reference sequence). CDR3 length: 16 residues. Trimming cost V 1 base and J 8 bases, with 15 bases left between them.

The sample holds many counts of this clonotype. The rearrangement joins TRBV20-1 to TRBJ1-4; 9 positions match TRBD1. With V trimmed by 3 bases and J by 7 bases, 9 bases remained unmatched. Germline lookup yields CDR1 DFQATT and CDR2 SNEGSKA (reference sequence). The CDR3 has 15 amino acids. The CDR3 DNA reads TGCAGTGCTAGTCTGGACAGGGGCGGTAGTGAAAAACTGTTTTTT. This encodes CSASLDRGGSEKLFF.

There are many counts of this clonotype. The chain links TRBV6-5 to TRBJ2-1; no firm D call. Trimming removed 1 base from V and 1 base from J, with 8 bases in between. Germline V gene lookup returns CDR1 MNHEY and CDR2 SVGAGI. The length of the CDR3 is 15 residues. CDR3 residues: CASSYFGESYNEQFF. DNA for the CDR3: TGTGCCAGCAGTTACTTTGGGGAATCCTACAATGAGCAGTTCTTC.